Detailed here is one TCR beta chain. The antigen is not known. The sample comes from a study of cytomegalovirus exposure and HLA in healthy donors. Study outcomes and limitations: There were 150 or so TCR beta chains listed as cytomegalovirus-associated. Several V segments, TRBV6-2 and TRBV6-3 among them, could not be told apart and were dropped. Later analysis showed most CMV-associated TCR beta chains appearing HLA-restricted.

The PCR was carried out with 60 Vbeta primers and 13 Jbeta primers. Assay used: immunoSEQ multiplex PCR; TCRdb lists only in-frame clones, some missing. Its clone listing holds about 160,000 clones. Trimming removed 6 bases at V and 0 bases at J, with 15 bases between. This CDR3 region has 16 residues. Germline values: CDR1 WSHSY, CDR2 SAAADI. The specimen sequenced was PBMCs. The gene calls are TRBV10-2 and TRBJ1-3; D may be TRBD1 (5 bases). This TCR came from a man younger than 45 in good health and CMV-seronegative. The CDR3 loop is CASSASGYRSGNTIYF. The CDR3 nucleotides are TGCGCCAGCAGCGCTTCAGGGTATCGCTCTGGAAACACCATATATTTT.